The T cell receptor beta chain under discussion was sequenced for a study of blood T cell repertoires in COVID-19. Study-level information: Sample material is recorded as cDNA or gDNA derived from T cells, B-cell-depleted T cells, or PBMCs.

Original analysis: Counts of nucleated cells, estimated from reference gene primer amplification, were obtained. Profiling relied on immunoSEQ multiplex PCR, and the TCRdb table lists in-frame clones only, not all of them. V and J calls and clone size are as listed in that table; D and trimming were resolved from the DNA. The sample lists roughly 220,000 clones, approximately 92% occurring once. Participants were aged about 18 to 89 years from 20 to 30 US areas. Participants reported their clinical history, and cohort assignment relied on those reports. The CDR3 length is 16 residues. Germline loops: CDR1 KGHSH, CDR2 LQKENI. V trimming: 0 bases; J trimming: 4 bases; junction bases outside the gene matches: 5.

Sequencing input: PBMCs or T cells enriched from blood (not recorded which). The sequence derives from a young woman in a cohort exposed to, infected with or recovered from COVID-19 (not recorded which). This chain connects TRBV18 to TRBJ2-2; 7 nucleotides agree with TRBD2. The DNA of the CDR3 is TGTGCCAGCTCACCACCGGGCTGGGAGGGCACCGGGGAGCTGTTTTTT. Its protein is CASSPPGWEGTGELFF.